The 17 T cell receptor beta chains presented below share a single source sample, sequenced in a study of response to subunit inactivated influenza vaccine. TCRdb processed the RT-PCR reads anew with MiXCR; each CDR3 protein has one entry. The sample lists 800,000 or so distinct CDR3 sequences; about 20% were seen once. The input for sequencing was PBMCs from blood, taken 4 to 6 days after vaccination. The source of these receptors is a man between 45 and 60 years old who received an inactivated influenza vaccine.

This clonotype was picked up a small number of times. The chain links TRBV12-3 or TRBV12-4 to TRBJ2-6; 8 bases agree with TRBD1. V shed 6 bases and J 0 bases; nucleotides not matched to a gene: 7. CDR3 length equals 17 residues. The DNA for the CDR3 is TGTGCCAGCAGCCCGGGACAGGCGGTCTCTGGGGCCAACGTCCTGACTTTC. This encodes CASSPGQAVSGANVLTF.

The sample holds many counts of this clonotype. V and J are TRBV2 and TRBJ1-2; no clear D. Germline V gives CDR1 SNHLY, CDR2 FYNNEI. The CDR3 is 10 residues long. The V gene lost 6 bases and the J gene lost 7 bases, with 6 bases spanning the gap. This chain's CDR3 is CASREVGYTF. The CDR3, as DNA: TGTGCCAGCAGGGAGGTTGGCTACACCTTC.

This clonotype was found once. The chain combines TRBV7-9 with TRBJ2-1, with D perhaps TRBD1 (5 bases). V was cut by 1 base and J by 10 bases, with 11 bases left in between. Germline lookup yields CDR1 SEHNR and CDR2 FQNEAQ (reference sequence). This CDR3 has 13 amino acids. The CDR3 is CASSLEGVREQFF. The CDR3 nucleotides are TGTGCCAGCAGCTTAGAAGGGGTGCGCGAGCAGTTCTTC. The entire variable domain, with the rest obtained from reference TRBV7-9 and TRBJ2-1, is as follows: DTGVSQNPRHKITKRGQNVTFRCDPISEHNRLYWYRQTLGQGPEFLTYFQNEAQLEKSRLLSDRFSAERPKGSFSTLEIQRTEQGDSAMYLCASSLEGVREQFFGPGTRLTVL.

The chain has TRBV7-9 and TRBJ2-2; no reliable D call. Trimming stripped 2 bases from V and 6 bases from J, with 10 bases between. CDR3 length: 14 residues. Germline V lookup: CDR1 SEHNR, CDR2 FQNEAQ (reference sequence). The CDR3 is CASSLPSQPGELFF. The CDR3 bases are TGTGCCAGCAGCTTACCCTCGCAGCCCGGGGAGCTGTTTTTT.

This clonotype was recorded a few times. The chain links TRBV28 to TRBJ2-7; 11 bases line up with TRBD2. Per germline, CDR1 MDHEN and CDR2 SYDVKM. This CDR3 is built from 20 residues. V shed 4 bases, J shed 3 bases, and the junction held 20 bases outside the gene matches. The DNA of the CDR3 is TGTGCCAGCAGTTCCCGTAGCGGGAGGGCCCCCGGAAGGGTAAACTACGAGCAGTACTTC. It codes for CASSSRSGRAPGRVNYEQYF. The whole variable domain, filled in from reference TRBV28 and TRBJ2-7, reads DVKVTQSSRYLVKRTGEKVFLECVQDMDHENMFWYRQDPGLGLRLIYFSYDVKMKEKGDIPEGYSVSREKKERFSLILESASTNQTSMYLCASSSRSGRAPGRVNYEQYFGPGTRLTVT.

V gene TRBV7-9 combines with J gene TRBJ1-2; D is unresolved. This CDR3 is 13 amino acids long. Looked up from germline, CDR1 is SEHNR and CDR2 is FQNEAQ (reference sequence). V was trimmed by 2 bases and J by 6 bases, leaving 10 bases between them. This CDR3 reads CASSLPGRDGYTF. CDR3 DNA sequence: TGTGCCAGCAGCTTACCTGGACGGGATGGCTACACCTTC.

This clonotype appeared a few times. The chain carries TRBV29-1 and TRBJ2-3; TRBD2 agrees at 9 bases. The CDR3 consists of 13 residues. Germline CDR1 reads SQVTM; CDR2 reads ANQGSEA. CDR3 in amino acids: CGWAGGGADTQYF. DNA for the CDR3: TGCGGATGGGCGGGGGGGGGCGCAGATACGCAGTATTTT.

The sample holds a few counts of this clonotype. The CDR3 here is CASSYTQGARTDTQYF. The CDR3 nucleotides read TGTGCCAGCAGTTACACGCAGGGGGCGAGAACAGATACGCAGTATTTT. The V call is TRBV6-5, the J call TRBJ2-3; 8 bases fit TRBD1. Per the germline V gene, CDR1 is MNHEY and CDR2 is SVGAGI. This CDR3 comprises 16 residues. Germline trimming cut 2 bases from V and 3 bases from J; bases unmatched to any gene: 7.

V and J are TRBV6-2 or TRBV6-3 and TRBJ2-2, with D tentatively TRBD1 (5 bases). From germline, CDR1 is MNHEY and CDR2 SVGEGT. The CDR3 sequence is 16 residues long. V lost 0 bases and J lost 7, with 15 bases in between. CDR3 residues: CASSYSLQDVIGELFF. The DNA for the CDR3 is TGTGCCAGCAGTTACTCGTTACAGGACGTAATCGGGGAGCTGTTTTTT.

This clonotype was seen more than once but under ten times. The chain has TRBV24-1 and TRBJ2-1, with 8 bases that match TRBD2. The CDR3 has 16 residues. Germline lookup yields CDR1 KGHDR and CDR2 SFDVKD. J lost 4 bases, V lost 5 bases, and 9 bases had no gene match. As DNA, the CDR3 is TGTGCCACCAGTGCCCCCCTAACTAGCGGTTACAATGAGCAGTTCTTC. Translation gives CATSAPLTSGYNEQFF.

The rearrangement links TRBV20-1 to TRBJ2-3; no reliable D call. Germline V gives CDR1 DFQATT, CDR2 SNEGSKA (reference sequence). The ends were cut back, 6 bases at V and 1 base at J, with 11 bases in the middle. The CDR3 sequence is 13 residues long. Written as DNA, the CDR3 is TGCAGTGCCCCGAGACGGCGCACAGATACGCAGTATTTT. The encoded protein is CSAPRRRTDTQYF.

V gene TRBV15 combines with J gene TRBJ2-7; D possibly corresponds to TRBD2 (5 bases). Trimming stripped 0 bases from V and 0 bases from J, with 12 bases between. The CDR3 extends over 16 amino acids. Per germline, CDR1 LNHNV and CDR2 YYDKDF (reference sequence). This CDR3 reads CATSRDPVGSSYEQYF. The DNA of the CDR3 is TGTGCCACCAGCAGAGATCCGGTGGGGAGCTCCTACGAGCAGTACTTC.

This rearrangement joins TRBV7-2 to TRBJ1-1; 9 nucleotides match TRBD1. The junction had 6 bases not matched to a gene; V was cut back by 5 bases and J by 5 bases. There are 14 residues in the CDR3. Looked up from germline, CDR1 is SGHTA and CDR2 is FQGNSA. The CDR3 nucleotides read TGTGCCAGCAGCACCCGACAGGGGGTAACTGAAGCTTTCTTT. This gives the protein CASSTRQGVTEAFF.

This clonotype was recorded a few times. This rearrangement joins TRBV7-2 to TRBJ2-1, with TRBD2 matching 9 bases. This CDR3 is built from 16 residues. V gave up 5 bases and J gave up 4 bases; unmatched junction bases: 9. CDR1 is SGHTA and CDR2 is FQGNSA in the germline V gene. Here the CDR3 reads CASSPLGLAQYNEQFF. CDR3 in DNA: TGTGCCAGCAGCCCACTTGGACTAGCGCAGTACAATGAGCAGTTCTTC.

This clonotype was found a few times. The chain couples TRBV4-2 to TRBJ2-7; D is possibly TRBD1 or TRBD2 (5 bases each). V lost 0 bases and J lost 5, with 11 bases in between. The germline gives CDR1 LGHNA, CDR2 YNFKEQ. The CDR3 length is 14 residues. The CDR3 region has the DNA TGTGCCAGCAGCCAAGAAAGGACACTAGACGAGCAGTACTTC. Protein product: CASSQERTLDEQYF.

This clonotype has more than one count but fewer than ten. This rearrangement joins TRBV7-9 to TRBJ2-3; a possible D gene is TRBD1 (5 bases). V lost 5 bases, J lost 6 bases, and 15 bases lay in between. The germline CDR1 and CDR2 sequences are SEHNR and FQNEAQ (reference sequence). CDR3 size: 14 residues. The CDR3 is CASSTDQGYDTQYF. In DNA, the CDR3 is TGTGCCAGCAGCACCGACCAGGGATATGATACGCAGTATTTT.

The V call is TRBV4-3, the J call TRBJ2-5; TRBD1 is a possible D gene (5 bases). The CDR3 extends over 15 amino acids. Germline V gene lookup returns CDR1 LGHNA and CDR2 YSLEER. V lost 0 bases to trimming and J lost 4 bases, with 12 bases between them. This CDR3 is CASSQDQGVRETQYF. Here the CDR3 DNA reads TGCGCCAGCAGCCAAGACCAGGGCGTTCGAGAGACCCAGTACTTC.